This entry concerns a single T cell receptor (beta chain). Its antigen remains unknown. The record originates from a study of CD8 T cells in ankylosing spondylitis. Findings and caveats of the study: Earlier authors reported some of these motif variants in reactive arthritis synovial fluid and blood. What seemed typical of ankylosing spondylitis blood was a TCR beta motif built from several highly homologous variants. In ankylosing spondylitis patients, matched synovial fluid reportedly showed significant enrichment of disease-linked clones. Clones linked with disease were CD8+ and fairly uncommon in the peripheral blood.

This CDR3 has 13 amino acids. Trimming removed 8 bases at V and 3 bases at J, with 16 bases between. The germline V gene has CDR1 SQVTM and CDR2 ANQGSEA. TCR beta libraries were made by quantitative 5'-RACE with molecular barcodes. TCRdb reanalysed the 5' RACE reads using MiXCR and keeps one entry per CDR3 protein. The profile shows about 540,000 distinct CDR3 sequences, about 13% of them singletons. V gene TRBV29-1 combines with J gene TRBJ1-2; D not resolved. The receptor comes from a male donor with ankylosing spondylitis. The sequencing sample was made of blood, either unsorted or a sorted T cell fraction (not recorded which). CDR3 bases: TGCAGCTCATATCATGGAGATTACTATGGCTACACCTTC. It translates to CSSYHGDYYGYTF.